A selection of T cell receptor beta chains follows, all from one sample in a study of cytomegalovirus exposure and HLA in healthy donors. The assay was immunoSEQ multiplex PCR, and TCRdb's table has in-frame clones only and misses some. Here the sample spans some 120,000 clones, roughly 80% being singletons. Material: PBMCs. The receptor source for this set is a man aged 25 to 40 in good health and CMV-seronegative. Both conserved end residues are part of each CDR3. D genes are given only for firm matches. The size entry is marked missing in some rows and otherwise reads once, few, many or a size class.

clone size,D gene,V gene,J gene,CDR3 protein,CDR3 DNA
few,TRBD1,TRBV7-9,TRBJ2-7,CASSPTTGGKNEQYF,TGTGCCAGCAGCCCCACGACAGGGGGAAAGAACGAGCAGTACTTC
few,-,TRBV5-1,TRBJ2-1,CASSLGGYNEQFF,TGCGCCAGCAGCTTGGGAGGCTACAATGAGCAGTTCTTC
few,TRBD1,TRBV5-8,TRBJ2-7,CASSLSGGGHEQYF,TGTGCCAGCAGCTTGTCAGGGGGCGGACACGAGCAGTACTTC
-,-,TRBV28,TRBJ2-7,CASSFRSGAIYEQYF,TGTGCCAGCAGTTTTCGATCAGGGGCCATCTACGAGCAGTACTTC
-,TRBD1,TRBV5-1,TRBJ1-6,CASSLTGADNSPLHF,TGCGCCAGCAGCCTGACAGGGGCCGATAATTCACCCCTCCACTTT
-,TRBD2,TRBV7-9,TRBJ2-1,CAGTWGGEEQFF,TGTGCCGGAACGTGGGGAGGGGAGGAGCAGTTCTTC
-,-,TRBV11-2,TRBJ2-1,CASSLEAGPYNEQFF,TGTGCCAGCAGCTTAGAGGCGGGACCCTACAATGAGCAGTTCTTC
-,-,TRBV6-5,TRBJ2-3,CASSYGQGTDTQYF,TGTGCCAGCAGTTACGGCCAGGGCACAGATACGCAGTATTTT
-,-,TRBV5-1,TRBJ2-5,CASSLSQGGAGTQYF,TGCGCCAGCAGCTTGTCCCAGGGGGGCGCGGGGACCCAGTACTTC
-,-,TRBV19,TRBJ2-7,CASSTNQGYEQYF,TGTGCCAGTAGTACCAATCAGGGGTACGAGCAGTACTTC
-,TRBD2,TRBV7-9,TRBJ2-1,CASSPGPWERDGFF,TGTGCCAGCAGCCCAGGACCCTGGGAGCGGGACGGGTTCTTC
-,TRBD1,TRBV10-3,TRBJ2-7,CAIREDRVSYEQYF,TGTGCCATCAGAGAAGACAGGGTGTCCTACGAGCAGTACTTC
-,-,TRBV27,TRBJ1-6,CASSLVSSYNSPLHF,TGTGCCAGCAGTTTAGTCAGCTCCTATAATTCACCCCTCCACTTT
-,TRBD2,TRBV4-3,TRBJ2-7,CASSQRTSGAYEQYF,TGCGCCAGCAGCCAACGGACTAGCGGAGCCTACGAGCAGTACTTC
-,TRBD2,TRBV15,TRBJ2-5,CATSTSVETQYF,TGTGCCACCTCGACTAGCGTAGAGACCCAGTACTTC
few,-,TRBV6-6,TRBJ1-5,CASSYSGREGQPQHF,TGTGCCAGCAGTTACTCGGGCAGGGAGGGTCAGCCCCAGCATTTT
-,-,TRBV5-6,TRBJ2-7,CASSLGPGYEQYF,TGTGCCAGCAGCTTGGGGCCGGGCTACGAGCAGTACTTC
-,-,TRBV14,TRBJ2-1,CASSPRQAQKNNEQFF,TGTGCCAGCAGCCCCCGACAGGCCCAAAAAAACAATGAGCAGTTCTTC
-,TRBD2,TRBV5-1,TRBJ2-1,CASSYSSGSSYNEQFF,TGCGCCAGCAGCTATTCTAGCGGGAGCTCCTACAATGAGCAGTTCTTC
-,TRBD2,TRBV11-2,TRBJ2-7,CASSIAGAGEQYF,TGTGCCAGCAGCATAGCGGGAGCGGGCGAGCAGTACTTC
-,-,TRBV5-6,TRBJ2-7,CASSLSIYEQYF,TGTGCCAGCAGCTTGTCTATTTACGAGCAGTACTTC
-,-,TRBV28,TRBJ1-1,CASAQTRARNTEAFF,TGTGCCAGCGCACAGACGCGGGCGAGGAACACTGAAGCTTTCTTT
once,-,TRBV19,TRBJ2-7,CASSISTEGSYEQYF,TGTGCCAGTAGTATTTCTACTGAGGGATCCTACGAGCAGTACTTC
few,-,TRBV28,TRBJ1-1,CASFVGAGTEAFF,TGTGCCAGTTTTGTGGGGGCTGGGACTGAAGCTTTCTTT
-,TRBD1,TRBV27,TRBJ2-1,CASRGRQGQFF,TGTGCCAGCAGGGGGAGACAGGGGCAGTTCTTC
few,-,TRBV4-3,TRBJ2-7,CASSHRVSYEQYF,TGCGCCAGCAGCCACAGGGTATCCTACGAGCAGTACTTC
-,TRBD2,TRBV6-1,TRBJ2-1,CASSEGTSGFNEQFF,TGTGCCAGCAGTGAAGGGACTAGCGGGTTCAATGAGCAGTTCTTC
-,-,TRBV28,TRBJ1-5,CASSLLSRGQPQHF,TGTGCCAGCAGTTTATTGTCACGAGGCCAGCCCCAGCATTTT
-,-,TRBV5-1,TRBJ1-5,CASSFDGVNQPQHF,TGCGCCAGCAGCTTTGACGGGGTAAATCAGCCCCAGCATTTT
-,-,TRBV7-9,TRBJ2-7,CASSRMGTVSYEQYF,TGTGCCAGCAGCAGAATGGGGACTGTGTCCTACGAGCAGTACTTC
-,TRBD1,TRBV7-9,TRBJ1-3,CASEGATGNTIYF,TGTGCCAGCGAGGGGGCCACTGGAAACACCATATATTTT
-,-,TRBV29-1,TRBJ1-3,CSVRQSSGNTIYF,TGCAGCGTCCGACAGTCCTCTGGAAACACCATATATTTT
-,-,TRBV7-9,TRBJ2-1,CASSARAEQFF,TGTGCCAGCAGCGCCCGAGCAGAGCAGTTCTTC
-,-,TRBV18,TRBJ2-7,CASSPGQGSRYEQYF,TGTGCCAGCTCACCAGGGCAGGGTAGTCGCTACGAGCAGTACTTC
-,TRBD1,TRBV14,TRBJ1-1,CASSRQQGARTEAFF,TGTGCCAGCAGTCGCCAGCAGGGGGCGCGGACTGAAGCTTTCTTT
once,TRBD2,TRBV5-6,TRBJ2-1,CASSPPLAGVTYEQFF,TGTGCCAGCAGCCCTCCCCTAGCGGGAGTAACGTATGAGCAGTTCTTC
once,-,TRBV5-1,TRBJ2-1,CASSLEQAAYNEQFF,TGCGCCAGCAGCTTGGAACAGGCAGCCTACAATGAGCAGTTCTTC
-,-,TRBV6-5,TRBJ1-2,CASSGANYGYTF,TGTGCCAGCTCAGGGGCTAACTATGGCTACACCTTC
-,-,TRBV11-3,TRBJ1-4,CASTPGGLGEKLFF,TGTGCCAGCACCCCCGGGGGGCTTGGTGAAAAACTGTTTTTT
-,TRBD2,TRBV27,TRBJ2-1,CASISGSSYNEQFF,TGTGCCAGCATTAGCGGGAGCTCCTACAATGAGCAGTTCTTC
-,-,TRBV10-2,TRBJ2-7,CASNGVNSLWDEQYF,TGCGCCAGCAACGGGGTAAACTCCCTCTGGGACGAGCAGTACTTC